The 5 T cell receptor beta chains presented below share a single source sample, sequenced in a study of graft-versus-host responses after intestinal transplantation. This table comes from immunoSEQ multiplex PCR, and its TCRdb copy is limited to in-frame clones, with some not included. The sample holds roughly 7,000 clones, 20% to 25% seen once. Material: alloreactive CD4+ T cells from a mixed lymphocyte reaction culture, obtained before transplantation. Subset here: CFSE-low proliferating T cells sorted from roughly 6-day pre-transplant mixed lymphocyte reaction (GvH or HvG direction). These receptors came from a human patient who was an organ donor for intestinal transplantation.

The rearrangement links TRBV5-4 to TRBJ2-5; 11 bases line up with TRBD2. The CDR3 contains 13 residues. The trim removed 4 bases at V and 4 bases at J, leaving 0 bases unmatched. CDR1 is SGHNT and CDR2 is YYREEE in the germline V gene (reference sequence). For the CDR3, the DNA is TGTGCCAGCAGCGGACTAGCGGGAGAGACCCAGTACTTC. Its protein product is CASSGLAGETQYF.

Remarks on this clone: With only one base between it and a far larger clone, this is likely a read error. The chain combines TRBV19 with TRBJ2-7; no firm D call. Germline-derived CDR1 and CDR2 are LNHDA and SQIVND (reference sequence). The CDR3 runs 15 residues. CDR3 residues: CASSPAGPPSYGQYF. DNA for the CDR3: TGTGCCAGTAGTCCCGCCGGACCGCCCTCCTACGGGCAGTACTTC. The full variable domain, in which reference TRBV19 and TRBJ2-7 provide the parts outside the CDR3, is DGGITQSPKYLFRKEGQNVTLSCEQNLNHDAMYWYRQDPGQGLRLIYYSQIVNDFQKGDIAEGYSVSREKKESFPLTVTSAQKNPTAFYLCASSPAGPPSYGQYFGPGTRLTVT.

V usage is TRBV27 and J usage is TRBJ2-3; a weak D match, TRBD2 (5 bases). This CDR3 region has 12 residues. Germline-derived CDR1 and CDR2 are MNHEY and SMNVEV (reference sequence). The ends were cut back, 4 bases at V and 4 bases at J, with 6 bases in the middle. The CDR3 sequence is CASSYGADTQYF. CDR3 coding DNA: TGTGCCAGCAGTTACGGGGCAGATACGCAGTATTTT.

This clone is termed medium-sized. The chain links TRBV4-1 to TRBJ1-2, with 7 bases identical to TRBD1. Germline CDR1 MGHRA, CDR2 YSYEKL. J was trimmed by 6 bases and V by 4 bases; bases with no gene match: 5. The CDR3 has 13 residues. The CDR3 region is CASSPPTGNGYTF. In DNA form, the CDR3 reads TGCGCCAGCAGCCCTCCGACAGGGAATGGCTACACCTTC.

This chain joins TRBV9 and TRBJ1-2; D ambiguous. The V gene's germline CDR1 is SGDLS and CDR2 YYNGEE. The CDR3 has 12 amino acids. Between the trimmed V and J ends, which lost 0 bases and 2 bases, there was a span of 2 bases. The chain's CDR3 is CASSVDNYGYTF. CDR3 nucleotides: TGTGCCAGCAGCGTAGACAACTATGGCTACACCTTC.